The next 26 T cell receptor beta chains were all read from a single sample in a study of cytomegalovirus exposure and HLA in healthy donors. Researchers ran the PCR with 60 Vbeta and 13 Jbeta primers. The table came from immunoSEQ multiplex PCR; TCRdb's copy has only in-frame clones and leaves some out. The data show approximately 110,000 clones, with approximately 76% seen just once and over 7.5% held by the top ten. The specimen was PBMCs. These receptor sequences come from a man in his forties in good health and CMV-seronegative.

V gene TRBV29-1 combines with J gene TRBJ1-2; 9 bases are shared with TRBD1. The length of the CDR3 is 15 residues. The V and J ends lost 6 bases and 7 bases, in that order; junction bases with no gene match: 15. Germline values: CDR1 SQVTM, CDR2 ANQGSEA. CDR3: CSVDQDITGGRGYTF. CDR3 nucleotide sequence: TGCAGCGTCGACCAGGATATAACAGGGGGCCGTGGCTACACCTTC.

The chain combines TRBV4-2 with TRBJ1-1; possibly TRBD1 for D (6 bases). Per the germline V gene, CDR1 is LGHNA and CDR2 is YNFKEQ. The V gene lost 3 bases and the J gene lost 9 bases, with 14 bases spanning the gap. This CDR3 spans 13 amino acids. The CDR3 DNA reads as TGTGCCAGCAGCCAGCATACTCAGGGGAAAGCTTTCTTT. It codes for CASSQHTQGKAFF.

The rearrangement uses TRBV27 and TRBJ2-7; D gene unclear. Germline V gene sequence: CDR1 MNHEY, CDR2 SMNVEV (reference sequence). The CDR3 runs to 14 residues. The V gene lost 4 bases and the J gene lost 4 bases, with 14 bases spanning the gap. The CDR3 protein is CASSSLQTRYEQYF. The DNA of the CDR3 is TGTGCCAGCAGTTCCCTCCAGACTCGGTACGAGCAGTACTTC.

The chain employs TRBV4-1 and TRBJ2-2; 14 bases align to TRBD2. Germline lookup yields CDR1 MGHRA and CDR2 YSYEKL. The CDR3 totals 18 residues. The junction had 7 bases not matched to a gene; V was cut back by 3 bases and J by 4 bases. The CDR3 sequence is CASSHRLAGGPGTGELFF. CDR3 sequence (DNA): TGCGCCAGCAGCCATAGACTAGCGGGGGGGCCGGGCACCGGGGAGCTGTTTTTT.

In nucleotides, the CDR3 is TGTGCCAGCAGCTTAGGGGCAGTGGACGAGCAGTACTTC. It is translated as CASSLGAVDEQYF. This chain uses TRBV7-9 with TRBJ2-7; D is unresolved. CDR3 length: 13 residues. Germline V gene data show CDR1 as SEHNR and CDR2 as FQNEAQ (reference sequence). V shed 1 base and J shed 5 bases, with 9 bases lying between them.

This chain connects TRBV29-1 to TRBJ2-7, with 8 bases lining up with TRBD1. V trimming: 7 bases; J trimming: 7 bases; junction bases outside the gene matches: 12. CDR1 is SQVTM, CDR2 ANQGSEA, per germline. The CDR3 covers 13 residues. The CDR3 spells CSARTGNLWEQYF. As DNA, the CDR3 is TGCAGCGCTAGGACAGGGAATCTGTGGGAGCAGTACTTC.

The rearrangement links TRBV5-1 to TRBJ2-7, with 7 bases matching TRBD1. Germline V CDR1 and CDR2: SGHRS, YFSETQ. Trimming cost V 3 bases and J 3 bases; bases outside gene matches: 3. This CDR3 contains 13 residues. This chain's CDR3 is CASSWGQSYEQYF. CDR3 nucleotides: TGCGCCAGCAGCTGGGGACAGAGCTACGAGCAGTACTTC.

CDR3 DNA sequence: TGTGCCAGCCGTAACCGGGACTCGGGGGAGCAGTTCTTC. It translates to CASRNRDSGEQFF. The chain has TRBV5-6 and TRBJ2-1; tentatively, D is TRBD2 (6 bases). CDR1 SGHDT and CDR2 YYEEEE come from the germline V gene. CDR3 length: 13 amino acids. Trimming stripped 7 bases from V and 10 bases from J, with 18 bases between.

V and J are TRBV4-2 and TRBJ2-7; D is perhaps TRBD1 (8 bases). V dropped 0 bases and J dropped 2 bases, with 14 bases sitting between them. Germline values: CDR1 LGHNA, CDR2 YNFKEQ. There are 16 residues in the CDR3. The CDR3, as DNA: TGTGCCAGCAGCCAAGATCGGGGGGACAGGACCTACGAGCAGTACTTC. Its protein is CASSQDRGDRTYEQYF.

This clone was observed a few times. This chain's CDR3 is CASSQGRVLEQFF. The CDR3 DNA reads as TGTGCCAGCAGCCAAGGACGGGTTCTGGAGCAGTTCTTC. The rearrangement joins TRBV14 to TRBJ2-1, with unresolved D. The CDR3 length is 13 residues. The ends were cut back, 1 base at V and 10 bases at J, with 11 bases in the middle. Per germline, CDR1 SGHDN and CDR2 FVKESK.

V is TRBV27 and J is TRBJ1-6; D uncertain. The CDR3 has 14 amino acids. Trimming pared 3 bases from V and 5 bases from J, leaving 8 bases between. CDR1 and CDR2 from the germline V gene are MNHEY and SMNVEV (reference sequence). The CDR3: CASSFLEDNSPLHF. The CDR3 nucleotides read TGTGCCAGCAGTTTTTTAGAGGATAATTCACCCCTCCACTTT.

This clone was counted between two and nine times. The rearrangement uses TRBV25-1 and TRBJ2-5; TRBD2 might be the D (6 bases). TRBJ2-7 explains the end of the DNA better; the J call may be wrong. The germline CDR1 and CDR2 sequences are MGHDK and SYGVNS. The CDR3 is 14 residues long. CDR3: CASRPQGGTYEQYF. The CDR3 DNA reads TGTGCCAGCAGACCTCAAGGAGGGACCTACGAGCAGTACTTC.

This chain joins TRBV5-6 and TRBJ1-3; 8 positions agree with TRBD1. Germline V gene lookup returns CDR1 SGHDT and CDR2 YYEEEE. This CDR3 region has 16 residues. V lost 1 base, J lost 4 bases, and 7 bases stayed unmatched. CDR3: CASSLYRGYGGNTIYF. CDR3 bases: TGTGCCAGCAGCTTGTACAGGGGGTACGGGGGAAACACCATATATTTT.

The gene calls are TRBV6-1 and TRBJ2-4, with a possible D match to TRBD1 (8 bases). This CDR3 has 15 residues. With 10 bases removed from V and 3 bases from J, the gap between germline ends came to 19 bases. Germline V gives CDR1 MNHNS, CDR2 SASEGT. DNA of the CDR3: TGTGCCATCGCCGAACAGGGGGGGGTCAAAAACATTCAGTACTTC. This encodes CAIAEQGGVKNIQYF.

The chain couples TRBV6-1 to TRBJ2-1; no reliable D call. This CDR3 has 11 residues. The V gene lost 8 bases and the J gene lost 6 bases, with 8 bases spanning the gap. Per germline, CDR1 MNHNS and CDR2 SASEGT. In nucleotides, the CDR3 is TGTGCCAGCTCTCGACTCAATGAGCAGTTCTTC. Translated: CASSRLNEQFF.

The chain's CDR3 is CASSLDRMGARLFF. The DNA of the CDR3 is TGTGCCAGCAGCTTAGATAGGATGGGGGCGAGACTGTTTTTT. This chain uses TRBV7-2 with TRBJ1-4, with TRBD1 as a possible D gene (6 bases). The CDR3 covers 14 residues. Germline CDR1 and CDR2: SGHTA and FQGNSA. The germline V and J ends were trimmed by 1 base and 13 bases, with 16 bases remaining between them.

The chain is built from TRBV5-1 and TRBJ2-3, with D perhaps TRBD1 (6 bases). V was clipped by 3 bases and J by 2 bases, with 16 bases between them. The CDR3 loop spans 16 amino acids. Per germline, CDR1 SGHRS and CDR2 YFSETQ. DNA of the CDR3: TGCGCCAGCAGCTCGCCGGGACAAGGAGTCACAGATACGCAGTATTTT. It specifies CASSSPGQGVTDTQYF.

The CDR3 DNA reads TGTGCCAGCAGTTTCGGGGGATACAATGAGCAGTTCTTC. Amino acids: CASSFGGYNEQFF. The chain couples TRBV27 to TRBJ2-1, with D maybe TRBD2 (6 bases). V was pared by 3 bases and J by 4 bases, with 7 bases between. Germline V gene lookup returns CDR1 MNHEY and CDR2 SMNVEV (reference sequence). This CDR3 contains 13 residues.

The rearrangement joins TRBV5-1 to TRBJ2-7; tentative D call: TRBD1 (5 bases). Germline V gene lookup returns CDR1 SGHRS and CDR2 YFSETQ. Trimming took 3 bases from V and 2 from J, leaving 9 bases between them. CDR3 length: 13 residues. Written as DNA, the CDR3 is TGCGCCAGCAGCTCGACAGAGACCTACGAGCAGTACTTC. As protein: CASSSTETYEQYF. The full variable domain, completed using reference TRBV5-1 and TRBJ2-7, is KAGVTQTPRYLIKTRGQQVTLSCSPISGHRSVSWYQQTPGQGLQFLFEYFSETQRNKGNFPGRFSGRQFSNSRSEMNVSTLELGDSALYLCASSSTETYEQYFGPGTRLTVT.

The genes are TRBV5-5 and TRBJ1-1, with TRBD1 as a possible D gene (6 bases). Trimming took off 4 bases at V and 2 bases at J, with 9 bases between the two ends. The CDR3 has 13 amino acids. Germline values: CDR1 SGHKS, CDR2 YYEKEE (reference sequence). The CDR3 DNA reads as TGTGCCAGCAGCCTACAGGGTAACACTGAAGCTTTCTTT. This codes for CASSLQGNTEAFF.

The rearrangement joins TRBV9 to TRBJ1-4; 9 bases map to TRBD1. CDR3 length: 14 residues. V was pared by 2 bases and J by 7 bases, with 3 bases of the junction left unmatched. Per the germline V gene, CDR1 is SGDLS and CDR2 is YYNGEE. The CDR3 loop reads CASSVTGGLEKLFF. Written as DNA, the CDR3 is TGTGCCAGCAGCGTGACAGGGGGACTTGAAAAACTGTTTTTT.

The CDR3 reads CASSHGTGANSGNTIYF. As DNA, the CDR3 is TGTGCCAGTAGTCACGGGACAGGCGCTAACTCTGGAAACACCATATATTTT. The chain is built from TRBV19 and TRBJ1-3; 8 nucleotides match TRBD1. The germline V gene has CDR1 LNHDA and CDR2 SQIVND (reference sequence). The junction had 9 bases not matched to a gene; V was cut back by 5 bases and J by 0 bases. The CDR3 consists of 17 residues.

V is TRBV5-1 and J is TRBJ1-1, with a weak D call TRBD1 (6 bases). The CDR3 is 15 residues long. V lost 4 bases and J 6 bases, leaving 19 bases between the germline ends. Germline CDR1 reads SGHRS; CDR2 reads YFSETQ. The CDR3 loop is CASSQTSTGYAEAFF. CDR3 coding DNA: TGCGCCAGCAGCCAGACCTCCACAGGGTACGCTGAAGCTTTCTTT.

The rearrangement uses TRBV6-1 and TRBJ1-4; no definite D call. This CDR3 is built from 18 residues. The germline CDR1 and CDR2 sequences are MNHNS and SASEGT. V lost 3 bases to trimming and J lost 5 bases, with 22 bases between them. The CDR3 region has the DNA TGTGCCAGCAGTGACTGTCCAAGTCTCCTAGTCGACAATGAAAAACTGTTTTTT. As protein: CASSDCPSLLVDNEKLFF.

This clone was observed once. This rearrangement joins TRBV28 to TRBJ2-1; 8 nucleotides line up with TRBD1. The CDR3 loop spans 15 amino acids. Germline loops: CDR1 MDHEN, CDR2 SYDVKM. V shed 5 bases and J 4 bases; nucleotides not matched to a gene: 7. The CDR3: CASSPAGTGYNEQFF. The CDR3 bases are TGTGCCAGCAGTCCCGCCGGGACAGGTTACAATGAGCAGTTCTTC. Full variable domain (rest looked up from reference TRBV28 and TRBJ2-1): DVKVTQSSRYLVKRTGEKVFLECVQDMDHENMFWYRQDPGLGLRLIYFSYDVKMKEKGDIPEGYSVSREKKERFSLILESASTNQTSMYLCASSPAGTGYNEQFFGPGTRLTVL.

The chain combines TRBV19 with TRBJ1-4; 7 bases map to TRBD1. With 6 bases clipped from V and 1 base from J, the junction kept 2 bases outside the gene matches. Germline assignment: CDR1 LNHDA and CDR2 SQIVND (reference sequence). The CDR3 is 14 amino acids. In DNA, the CDR3 is TGTGCCAGTAGCTGGACAGGAACTAATGAAAAACTGTTTTTT. Protein: CASSWTGTNEKLFF.